This T cell receptor beta chain was identified in a study of T-cell reconstitution after alpha-beta-depleted transplantation in children. General observations from the study: By one year post-transplant, T-cell counts and diversity largely arose from T cells that were newly produced. After transplant, high TCRbeta diversity at day 60 in some patients arose from surviving recipient T cells and thymic progenitors.

It was with unique molecular identifiers that the TCRbeta library was prepared. TCRdb ran MiXCR on the PCR reads and lists one entry per CDR3 protein. Here the sample spans some 550,000 distinct CDR3 sequences, roughly 23% being singletons. Trimming left V 3 bases short and J 8 bases short, with 22 bases between. The CDR3 runs 16 residues. Looked up from germline, CDR1 is MGHRA and CDR2 is YSYEKL. In its sample, this clonotype was seen once. Its target is unknown. This TCR was sampled from a boy in the first two years of life who had a stem cell transplant for acute myeloid leukemia, so the T cells may come from the graft donor. The starting material was PBMCs, mostly from graft donor cells, obtained 360 days after TCRalphabeta/CD19-depleted stem cell transplant. The chain combines TRBV4-1 with TRBJ1-1; D not certain. CDR3 in DNA: TGCGCCAGCAGCCAGCAGAATGGGAAACCCCTCAAAGAAGCTTTCTTT. This translates into CASSQQNGKPLKEAFF.